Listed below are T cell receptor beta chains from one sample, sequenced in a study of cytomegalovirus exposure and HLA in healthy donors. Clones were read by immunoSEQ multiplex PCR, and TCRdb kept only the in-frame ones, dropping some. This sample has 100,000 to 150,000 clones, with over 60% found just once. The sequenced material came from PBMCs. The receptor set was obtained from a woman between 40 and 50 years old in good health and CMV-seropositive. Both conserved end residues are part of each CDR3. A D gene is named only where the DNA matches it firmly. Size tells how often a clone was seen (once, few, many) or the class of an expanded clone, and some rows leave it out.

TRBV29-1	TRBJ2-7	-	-	CSVEIGLGDYEQYF	TGCAGCGTTGAAATCGGGTTAGGGGACTACGAGCAGTACTTC
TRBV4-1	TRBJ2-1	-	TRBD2	CASSLRPPGSGERNEQFF	TGCGCCAGCAGCCTACGACCCCCGGGTAGCGGGGAAAGGAATGAGCAGTTCTTC
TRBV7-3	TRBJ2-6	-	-	CASSLMGGVGVLTF	TGTGCCAGCAGCTTAATGGGGGGAGTCGGCGTCCTGACTTTC
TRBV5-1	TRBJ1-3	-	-	CASSSGAGNTIYF	TGCGCCAGCAGCTCGGGAGCTGGAAACACCATATATTTT
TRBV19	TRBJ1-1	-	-	CASSTQGSEAFF	TGTGCCAGTAGTACTCAGGGATCTGAAGCTTTCTTT
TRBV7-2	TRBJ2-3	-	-	CASSLALFTDTQYF	TGTGCCAGCAGCTTAGCACTTTTCACAGATACGCAGTATTTT
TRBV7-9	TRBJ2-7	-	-	CASSETGTYIGEQYF	TGTGCCAGCAGTGAAACCGGGACATATATTGGCGAGCAGTACTTC
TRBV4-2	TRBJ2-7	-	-	CASSQGGGTWEQYF	TGTGCCAGCAGCCAAGGTGGGGGGACTTGGGAGCAGTACTTC
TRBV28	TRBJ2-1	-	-	CASSLPSPNEQFF	TGTGCCAGCAGCCTCCCTAGCCCCAATGAGCAGTTCTTC
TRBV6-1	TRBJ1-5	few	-	CASNFQPQHF	TGTGCCAGTAATTTTCAGCCCCAGCATTTT
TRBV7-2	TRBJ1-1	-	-	CASRLLGDTEAFF	TGTGCCAGCAGACTGCTCGGGGACACTGAAGCTTTCTTT
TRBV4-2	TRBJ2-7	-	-	CASSQEFSSVYEQYF	TGTGCCAGCAGCCAAGAATTCTCTAGCGTCTACGAGCAGTACTTC
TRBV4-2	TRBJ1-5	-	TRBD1	CASSQDRNRGRGQPQHF	TGTGCCAGCAGCCAAGATAGGAACAGGGGGCGAGGACAGCCCCAGCATTTT
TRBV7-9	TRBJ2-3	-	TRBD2	CSSSPQFTSGGGTDTQYF	TGTTCCAGCAGCCCCCAATTCACTAGCGGGGGAGGCACAGATACGCAGTATTTT
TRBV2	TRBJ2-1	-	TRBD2	CASSLRTSGYNEQFF	TGTGCCAGCAGTCTCCGGACTAGCGGATACAATGAGCAGTTCTTC
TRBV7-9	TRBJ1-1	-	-	CASSSGGRLNTEAFF	TGTGCCAGCAGTTCGGGGGGACGGTTGAACACTGAAGCTTTCTTT
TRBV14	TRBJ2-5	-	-	CASAPAGARETQYF	TGTGCTTCTGCACCGGCAGGGGCTCGGGAGACCCAGTACTTC
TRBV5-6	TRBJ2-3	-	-	CASSLSGVMTDTQYF	TGTGCCAGCAGCTTGTCGGGAGTAATGACAGATACGCAGTATTTT
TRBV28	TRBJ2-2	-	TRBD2	CASTLEGGSHTGELFF	TGTGCCAGCACTTTGGAGGGCGGGAGCCACACCGGGGAGCTGTTTTTT
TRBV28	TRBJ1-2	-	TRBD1	CASSLGTVYGYTF	TGTGCCAGCAGTCTCGGGACAGTCTATGGCTACACCTTC
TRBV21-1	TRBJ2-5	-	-	CASRSDRPIWEETQYF	TGTGCCAGTCGTTCCGACAGACCAATATGGGAAGAGACCCAGTACTTC
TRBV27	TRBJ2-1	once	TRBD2	CASSLMASGRNEQFF	TGTGCCAGCAGTTTAATGGCTAGCGGGAGGAATGAGCAGTTCTTC
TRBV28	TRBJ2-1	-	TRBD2	CASSFAGGSYNEQFF	TGTGCCAGCAGTTTCGCGGGAGGGTCTTACAATGAGCAGTTCTTC
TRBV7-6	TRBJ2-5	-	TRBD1	CASSWTGGAGETQYF	TGTGCCAGCAGCTGGACAGGGGGCGCGGGGGAGACCCAGTACTTC
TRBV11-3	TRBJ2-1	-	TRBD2	CASSSGLAGGGNEQFF	TGTGCCAGCAGCTCGGGACTAGCGGGAGGCGGGAATGAGCAGTTCTTC
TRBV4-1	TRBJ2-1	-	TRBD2	CASSRGLAGNNEQFF	TGCGCCAGCAGCCGTGGACTAGCGGGGAACAATGAGCAGTTCTTC
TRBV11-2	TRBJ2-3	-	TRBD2	CASSRRLAGGSTDTQYF	TGTGCCAGCAGCCGAAGACTAGCGGGAGGGAGCACAGATACGCAGTATTTT
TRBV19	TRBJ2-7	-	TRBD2	CASSDRWGGSWYEQYF	TGTGCCAGTAGTGACCGATGGGGCGGGAGCTGGTACGAGCAGTACTTC
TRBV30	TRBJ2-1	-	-	CAWSRGYNEQFF	TGTGCCTGGAGTAGGGGGTACAATGAGCAGTTCTTC
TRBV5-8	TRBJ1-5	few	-	CASSLVGGRRNQPQHF	TGTGCCAGCAGCTTGGTGGGGGGACGTAGGAATCAGCCCCAGCATTTT
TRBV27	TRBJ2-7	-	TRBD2	CASKRAGIYEQYF	TGTGCCAGCAAACGAGCGGGAATTTACGAGCAGTACTTC
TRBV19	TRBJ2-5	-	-	CASSPSRETQYF	TGTGCCAGTAGTCCCTCGCGGGAGACCCAGTACTTC
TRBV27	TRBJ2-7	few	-	CASSKRAYYEQYF	TGTGCCAGCAGTAAGCGGGCCTACTACGAGCAGTACTTC
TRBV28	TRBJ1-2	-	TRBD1	CASSYTGGARLGGYTF	TGTGCCAGCAGTTACACAGGGGGCGCTCGATTAGGTGGCTACACCTTC
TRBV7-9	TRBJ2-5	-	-	CASSLEGRGETQYF	TGTGCCAGCAGCTTAGAGGGCCGGGGAGAGACCCAGTACTTC
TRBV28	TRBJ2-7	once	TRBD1	CASSSTGDRGNEQYF	TGTGCCAGCAGTTCCACGGGGGACAGGGGTAACGAGCAGTACTTC
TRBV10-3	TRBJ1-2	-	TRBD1	CAISELLLQGFYGYTF	TGTGCCATCAGTGAGTTACTACTACAGGGGTTCTATGGCTACACCTTC
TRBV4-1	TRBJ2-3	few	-	CASSQDHGSGDTQYF	TGCGCCAGCAGCCAAGACCACGGGAGTGGAGATACGCAGTATTTT
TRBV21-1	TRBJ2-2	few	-	CASSKRDGGQGYRGAVF	TGTGCCAGCAGCAAAAGGGATGGGGGACAGGGGTACCGGGGAGCTGTTTTT
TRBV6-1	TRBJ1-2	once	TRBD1	CASSGWGQGIPYGYTF	TGTGCCAGCAGTGGTTGGGGACAGGGGATCCCCTATGGCTACACCTTC
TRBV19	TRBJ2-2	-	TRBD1	CASSKQGITGELFF	TGTGCCAGTAGTAAACAGGGGATCACCGGGGAGCTGTTTTTT
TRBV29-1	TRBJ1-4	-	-	CSGQRGTNEKLFF	TGCAGCGGACAGCGTGGAACTAATGAAAAACTGTTTTTT
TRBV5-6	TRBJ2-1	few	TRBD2	CASSLAPSGRYNEQFF	TGTGCCAGCAGCTTGGCCCCTAGCGGGAGGTACAATGAGCAGTTCTTC
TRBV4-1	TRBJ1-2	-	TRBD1	CASSRLGTGHNNYGYTF	TGCGCCAGCAGCCGCCTCGGGACAGGCCACAACAACTATGGCTACACCTTC
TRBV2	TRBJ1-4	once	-	CASSFRTVNEKLFF	TGTGCCAGCAGTTTTAGGACAGTTAATGAAAAACTGTTTTTT
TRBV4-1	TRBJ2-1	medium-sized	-	CASSRERNNEQFF	TGCGCCAGCAGCCGGGAGAGGAACAATGAGCAGTTCTTC
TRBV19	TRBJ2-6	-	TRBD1	CASSIPQGAGGANVLTF	TGTGCCAGTAGTATCCCACAGGGGGCAGGAGGGGCCAACGTCCTGACTTTC
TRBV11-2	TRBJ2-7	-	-	CASSLSKGAYEQYF	TGTGCCAGCAGCTTATCAAAGGGGGCCTACGAGCAGTACTTC
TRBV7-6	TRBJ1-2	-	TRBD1	CASSLRTDFPGQGGYGYTF	TGTGCCAGCAGCTTAAGGACAGACTTTCCGGGACAGGGAGGCTATGGCTACACCTTC
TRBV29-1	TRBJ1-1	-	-	CSVEAGRGNTEAFF	TGCAGCGTTGAAGCAGGCAGGGGTAACACTGAAGCTTTCTTT
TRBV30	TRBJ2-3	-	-	CAWSPLNTDTQYF	TGTGCCTGGAGTCCCCTTAACACAGATACGCAGTATTTT
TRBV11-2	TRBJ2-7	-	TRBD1	CASSQPGQHLSYEQYF	TGTGCCAGCAGTCAGCCGGGACAGCACTTATCCTACGAGCAGTACTTC